The 28 T cell receptor beta chains presented below share a single source sample, sequenced in a study of T and B cells in COVID-19 patients. BIOMED2 TRB-A/B primer pools were used in multiplex TRB PCR. Each CDR3 protein gets one entry after TCRdb re-called the multiplex PCR reads with MiXCR. This repertoire shows 20,000 to 30,000 distinct CDR3 sequences, 30% to 35% found once; its top ten account for 1.5% to 2%. TRB was amplified from around 250-460 ng of blood genomic DNA. Sample: blood. Receptors originate from a human donor who had recovered from COVID-19.

This clonotype was seen a few times. The V call is TRBV6-5, the J call TRBJ2-7; weak D call: TRBD1 (5 bases). Trimming shortened V by 0 bases and J by 6 bases, and 6 bases separated the two germline ends. This CDR3 is 12 amino acids long. Germline V gene data show CDR1 as MNHEY and CDR2 as SVGAGI. The CDR3 sequence: CASSYSGVEQYF. For the CDR3, the DNA is TGTGCCAGCAGTTACTCAGGGGTCGAGCAGTACTTC.

This clonotype appeared many times. The CDR3 bases are TGTGCCAGTAAAACTAGCGCTGGCACAGATACGCAGTATTTT. This sequence encodes CASKTSAGTDTQYF. This chain connects TRBV27 to TRBJ2-3, with TRBD2 matching 7 bases. V lost 9 bases and J lost 1; bases outside the gene matches: 7. CDR1 is MNHEY, CDR2 SMNVEV, per germline (reference sequence). There are 14 residues in the CDR3.

This clonotype was counted between two and nine times. The CDR3 coding sequence is TGTGCCAGCACCATTACAGGGGGCAGCTCCTACGAGCAGTACTTC. It specifies CASTITGGSSYEQYF. The chain couples TRBV6-2 or TRBV6-3 to TRBJ2-7, with TRBD1 matching over 9 bases. The germline gives CDR1 MNHEY, CDR2 SVGEGT. The V gene end was trimmed by 7 bases and the J gene end by 0 bases; junction bases not matched to a gene: 7. The CDR3 sequence is 15 residues long.

The rearrangement uses TRBV20-1 and TRBJ2-2, with D maybe TRBD1 (5 bases). V gave up 6 bases and J gave up 4 bases, with 18 bases separating them. The CDR3 is 15 amino acids. The V gene's germline CDR1 is DFQATT and CDR2 SNEGSKA (reference sequence). Here the CDR3 reads CSANLQAAFTGELFF. CDR3 nucleotide sequence: TGCAGTGCCAATCTACAGGCGGCCTTCACCGGGGAGCTGTTTTTT.

In this sample, this clonotype turned up a few times. The chain joins TRBV6-2 or TRBV6-3 to TRBJ2-1; a weak D match, TRBD2 (6 bases). Trimming removed 4 bases at V and 7 bases at J, with 17 bases between. CDR1 is MNHEY, CDR2 SVGEGT, per germline. CDR3 length: 15 residues. The CDR3 sequence is CASSLSSVSWNEQFF. The CDR3 nucleotides read TGTGCCAGCAGTTTGTCTAGCGTTTCTTGGAATGAGCAGTTCTTC.

The chain uses TRBV7-9 and TRBJ2-7; D not resolved. In germline, CDR1 is SEHNR, CDR2 FQNEAQ (reference sequence). The CDR3 covers 20 residues. Trimming pared 4 bases from V and 0 bases from J, leaving 28 bases between. CDR3 nucleotide sequence: TGTGCCAGCAGCTCCACCCAACTTACATCGCGAGCTACAAGCTCCTACGAGCAGTACTTC. Protein product: CASSSTQLTSRATSSYEQYF.

This clonotype showed up just a few times. The chain has TRBV5-5 and TRBJ2-6, with D hard to call. The V end was cut by 2 bases, the J end by 0 bases, with 6 bases between. Germline CDR1 SGHKS, CDR2 YYEKEE (reference sequence). This CDR3 region has 15 residues. DNA for the CDR3: TGTGCCAGCAGCTTACAGTTCTCTGGGGCCAACGTCCTGACTTTC. This sequence encodes CASSLQFSGANVLTF.

In this sample, this clonotype turned up a few times. The rearrangement uses TRBV6-2 or TRBV6-3 and TRBJ1-6, with D unclear. V was trimmed by 5 bases and J by 7 bases, leaving 12 bases between them. CDR3 length: 14 amino acids. Looked up from germline, CDR1 is MNHEY and CDR2 is SVGEGT. The CDR3, as DNA: TGTGCCAGCAGTGAAGCGCACCGAAATTCACCCCTCCACTTT. Protein sequence: CASSEAHRNSPLHF.

This clonotype has only a few counts. One end of the junction fails to match germline, which may point to a read error. The V and J genes are TRBV24-1 and TRBJ2-2; 16 bases fit TRBD2. The CDR3 sequence is 20 residues long. Germline values: CDR1 KGHDR, CDR2 SFDVKD. Here the CDR3 reads CATGEGGLAGGPGLPGELFF. CDR3 in DNA: TGTGCCACCGGTGAAGGGGGACTAGCGGGAGGGCCGGGACTTCCCGGGGAGCTGTTTTTT.

This clonotype counts as medium-sized (0.01 to 0.1%). J is TRBJ2-3 and V is TRBV18; no reliable D call. The CDR3 has 13 residues. CDR1 and CDR2 (germline): KGHSH, LQKENI. The V end lost 0 bases, the J end lost 5 bases, and 6 bases lay between the germline ends. For the CDR3, the DNA is TGTGCCAGCTCACCACCGGTTGAAGATACGCAGTATTTT. Its protein product is CASSPPVEDTQYF. Complete variable domain (other parts from reference TRBV18 and TRBJ2-3): NAGVMQNPRHLVRRRGQEARLRCSPMKGHSHVYWYRQLPEEGLKFMVYLQKENIIDESGMPKERFSAEFPKEGPSILRIQQVVRGDSAAYFCASSPPVEDTQYFGPGTRLTVL.

This rearrangement joins TRBV27 to TRBJ2-5; D is ambiguous. The CDR3 is made up of 12 amino acids. Looked up from germline, CDR1 is MNHEY and CDR2 is SMNVEV (reference sequence). V was trimmed by 7 bases and J by 2 bases, leaving 8 bases between them. CDR3 sequence: CASTPAQETQYF. The CDR3 nucleotides are TGTGCCAGCACCCCGGCTCAAGAGACCCAGTACTTC.

The chain uses TRBV7-6 and TRBJ2-1, with 12 bases fitting TRBD1. CDR3 length equals 15 residues. The germline gives CDR1 SGHVS, CDR2 FNYEAQ. The J segment lost 9 bases and the V segment lost 5 bases, leaving 8 bases of the junction unmatched. The CDR3 reads CASSPGTGGGIEQFF. DNA of the CDR3: TGTGCCAGCAGCCCCGGGACAGGGGGCGGGATTGAGCAGTTCTTC.

The chain links TRBV27 to TRBJ1-5; 8 bases are a match to TRBD1. The CDR3 runs 15 residues. With V trimmed by 4 bases and J by 3 bases, 5 bases remained unmatched. Germline CDR1 MNHEY, CDR2 SMNVEV (reference sequence). The CDR3 region is CASSWTGQANQPQHF. The CDR3 bases are TGTGCCAGCAGTTGGACAGGGCAGGCCAATCAGCCCCAGCATTTT.

This clonotype turned up a few times. The genes are TRBV19 and TRBJ1-2; tentative D call: TRBD1 (6 bases). CDR3 length: 15 amino acids. The germline gives CDR1 LNHDA, CDR2 SQIVND (reference sequence). The V and J ends lost 3 bases and 6 bases respectively, with 17 bases between them. The chain's CDR3 is CASSMSRGSNHGYTF. The CDR3 DNA reads as TGTGCCAGTAGTATGAGCAGGGGTTCAAACCATGGCTACACCTTC. Drawing the rest from reference TRBV19 and TRBJ1-2, the complete variable domain is DGGITQSPKYLFRKEGQNVTLSCEQNLNHDAMYWYRQDPGQGLRLIYYSQIVNDFQKGDIAEGYSVSREKKESFPLTVTSAQKNPTAFYLCASSMSRGSNHGYTFGSGTRLTVV.

The chain links TRBV6-2 or TRBV6-3 to TRBJ2-7; weak D call: TRBD1 (5 bases). The V end lost 4 bases, the J end lost 7 bases, and 17 bases lay between the germline ends. The CDR3 has 14 residues. From germline, CDR1 is MNHEY and CDR2 SVGEGT. CDR3 sequence: CASSLAGRSFEQYF. CDR3 nucleotide sequence: TGTGCCAGCAGTTTGGCAGGGCGCTCGTTTGAGCAGTACTTC.

This clonotype qualifies as medium-sized (0.01 to 0.1%). The rearrangement uses TRBV29-1 and TRBJ2-3; D perhaps matches TRBD2 (5 bases). The germline gives CDR1 SQVTM, CDR2 ANQGSEA. With 4 bases removed from V and 0 bases from J, the gap between germline ends came to 11 bases. The CDR3 sequence is 14 residues long. The CDR3 nucleotides read TGCAGCGTTGTTCTAGCCGGTAGCACAGATACGCAGTATTTT. Protein sequence: CSVVLAGSTDTQYF.

This clonotype was recorded a few times. The chain is built from TRBV19 and TRBJ1-1; the D gene is possibly TRBD1 (5 bases). The germline V and J ends were trimmed by 6 bases and 4 bases, with 9 bases remaining between them. The germline CDR1 and CDR2 sequences are LNHDA and SQIVND (reference sequence). The CDR3 length is 12 residues. CDR3 sequence reads: CASRMGGTEAFF. The CDR3 coding sequence is TGTGCCAGTAGGATGGGGGGCACTGAAGCTTTCTTT.

This clonotype has only a few counts. This rearrangement joins TRBV4-3 to TRBJ2-7; 7 bases are a match to TRBD1. This CDR3 comprises 15 residues. Germline CDR1 and CDR2: LGHNA and YSLEER. V was pared by 4 bases and J by 2 bases, with 8 bases of the junction left unmatched. The CDR3 region has the DNA TGCGCCAGCAGCCCCGGGACAGTTCCGACCTACGAGCAGTACTTC. This codes for CASSPGTVPTYEQYF.

This clonotype occurred a few times. This sequence joins TRBV5-6 and TRBJ1-4; D gene unclear. V lost 1 base and J lost 4, with 8 bases in between. Germline V gene sequence: CDR1 SGHDT, CDR2 YYEEEE. This CDR3 has 14 residues. Here the CDR3 DNA reads TGTGCCAGCAGCTTGAGGGCAGGTAATGAAAAACTGTTTTTT. Its protein product is CASSLRAGNEKLFF.

The chain has TRBV13 and TRBJ1-1, with TRBD1 matching over 10 bases. With 5 bases clipped from V and 6 bases from J, the junction kept 9 bases outside the gene matches. Germline V gene lookup returns CDR1 PRHDT and CDR2 FYEKMQ (reference sequence). This CDR3 spans 15 amino acids. CDR3: CASSPLGQGSAEAFF. CDR3 DNA sequence: TGTGCCAGCAGCCCCCTGGGACAGGGGTCGGCTGAAGCTTTCTTT.

This clonotype has a handful of counts. V and J are TRBV6-2 or TRBV6-3 and TRBJ2-7; TRBD2 matches at 10 bases. CDR1 is MNHEY and CDR2 is SVGEGT in the germline V gene. The ends lost 5 bases at V and 2 bases at J; junction bases unmatched: 9. This CDR3 comprises 16 residues. The CDR3 sequence is CASSRPLAGVAYEQYF. DNA for the CDR3: TGTGCCAGCAGTCGGCCCCTAGCGGGAGTGGCCTACGAGCAGTACTTC.

There are many counts of this clonotype. The rearrangement links TRBV6-2 or TRBV6-3 to TRBJ2-6; 9 bases line up with TRBD2. This CDR3 contains 15 residues. The ends lost 4 bases at V and 2 bases at J; junction bases unmatched: 0. The germline gives CDR1 MNHEY, CDR2 SVGEGT. CDR3 nucleotides: TGTGCCAGCAGTTCTAGCGGGGCTGGGGCCAACGTCCTGACTTTC. Amino acid sequence: CASSSSGAGANVLTF.

The chain couples TRBV20-1 to TRBJ1-2; D is undetermined. The CDR3 length is 13 residues. CDR1 and CDR2 from the germline V gene are DFQATT and SNEGSKA (reference sequence). Trimming left V 6 bases short and J 2 bases short, with 13 bases between. CDR3 sequence: CSARPETNYGYTF. CDR3 sequence (DNA): TGCAGTGCCCGCCCCGAGACAAACTATGGCTACACCTTC.

In its sample, this clonotype was seen a few times. The V gene is TRBV12-3 or TRBV12-4, the J gene TRBJ1-6, with unresolved D. The CDR3 consists of 17 residues. The V end was cut by 0 bases, the J end by 5 bases, with 14 bases between. In nucleotides, the CDR3 is TGTGCCAGCAGTTTAGCTCGACGACACTCGAATAATTCACCCCTCCACTTT. Its translation: CASSLARRHSNNSPLHF.

V gene TRBV13 combines with J gene TRBJ2-3; TRBD2 matches 11 bases. With V trimmed by 9 bases and J by 1 base, 0 bases remained unmatched. Germline V gene sequence: CDR1 PRHDT, CDR2 FYEKMQ (reference sequence). The CDR3 loop spans 13 amino acids. The CDR3 DNA reads TGTGCCAGTAGCGGGGGGGGCACAGATACGCAGTATTTT. It yields the protein CASSGGGTDTQYF.

Remarks on this clonotype: It may be a read error: a sequence one base away is much more abundant. This chain connects TRBV5-4 to TRBJ2-2; TRBD1 matches 7 bases. The CDR3 has 16 amino acids. Per germline, CDR1 SGHNT and CDR2 YYREEE (reference sequence). Trimming at V came to 6 bases and at J to 0 bases, leaving 8 bases not matched to a gene. The CDR3 DNA is TGTGCCAGCATCGACAGGGACGAACCGAACACCGGGGAGCTGTTTTTT. Protein product: CASIDRDEPNTGELFF.

This clonotype was observed at least ten times. CDR3 region: CSARDTYEQYF. The CDR3 DNA reads TGCAGCGCCCGGGACACCTACGAGCAGTACTTC. The chain carries TRBV29-1 and TRBJ2-7; a possible D gene is TRBD1 (6 bases). CDR1 SQVTM and CDR2 ANQGSEA come from the germline V gene. There are 11 residues in the CDR3. V was trimmed by 7 bases and J by 2 bases, leaving 9 bases between them.

This clonotype has more than one count but fewer than ten. J is TRBJ1-4 and V is TRBV5-4; perhaps TRBD1 as D (5 bases). The CDR3 contains 14 residues. Trimming took off 2 bases at V and 8 bases at J, with 13 bases between the two ends. From germline, CDR1 is SGHNT and CDR2 YYREEE (reference sequence). As DNA, the CDR3 is TGTGCCAGCAGCTTACGGGACCGAGGGGAAAAACTGTTTTTT. Its protein is CASSLRDRGEKLFF.